This T cell receptor (beta chain) was sequenced in a study of blood T cell repertoires in COVID-19. Study as a whole: Researchers got acute and convalescent COVID-19 samples from the United States, Italy and Spain. Sources were T cells, B-cell-depleted T cells, or PBMCs; the material itself was cDNA or gDNA.

How the authors handled the data: From reference gene primer amplification, estimates of nucleated cell counts were derived. Measured with immunoSEQ multiplex PCR; TCRdb has only the in-frame clones, and not every one. V and J calls and clone size follow that table, whereas D and trimming were derived from the DNA. The table lists some 230,000 clones, about four fifths of them singletons, with roughly 1.3% in the top ten. Regarding this clone: The sample contains more than one DNA sequence encoding this CDR3.

Participant reports of clinical history set cohort assignment. The ends were cut back, 3 bases at V and 5 bases at J, with 7 bases in the middle. Germline values: CDR1 LNHDA, CDR2 SQIVND (reference sequence). This CDR3 has 13 amino acids. Sequenced sample: PBMCs or T cells enriched from blood (not recorded which). The chain recombines TRBV19 with TRBJ2-2, with D unclear. The sequence came from a woman aged 40 to 50 with acute COVID-19. For the CDR3, the DNA is TGTGCCAGTAGTATGTCAGGTACCGGGGAGCTGTTTTTT. Translating it yields CASSMSGTGELFF.